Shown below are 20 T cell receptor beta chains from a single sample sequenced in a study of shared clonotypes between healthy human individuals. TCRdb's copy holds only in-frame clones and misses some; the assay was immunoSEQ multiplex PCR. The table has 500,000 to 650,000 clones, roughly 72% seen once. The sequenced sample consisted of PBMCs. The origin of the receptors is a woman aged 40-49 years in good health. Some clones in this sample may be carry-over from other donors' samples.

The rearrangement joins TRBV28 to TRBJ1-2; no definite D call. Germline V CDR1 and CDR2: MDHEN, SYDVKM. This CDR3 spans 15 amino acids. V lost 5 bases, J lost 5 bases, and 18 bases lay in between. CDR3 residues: CASSLRALGPYGYTF. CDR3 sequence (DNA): TGTGCCAGCAGTCTCCGGGCCCTAGGGCCTTATGGCTACACCTTC.

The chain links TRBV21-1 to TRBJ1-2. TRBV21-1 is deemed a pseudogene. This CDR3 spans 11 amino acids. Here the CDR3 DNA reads TGTGCCAGCAGCATGGGATATGGCTACACCTTC. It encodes CASSMGYGYTF.

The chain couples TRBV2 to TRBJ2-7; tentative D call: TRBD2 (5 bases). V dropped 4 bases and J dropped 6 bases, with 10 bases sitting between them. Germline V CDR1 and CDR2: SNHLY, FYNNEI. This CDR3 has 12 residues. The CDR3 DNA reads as TGTGCCAGCAGTGGGATAGGAGGCGAGCAGTACTTC. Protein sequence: CASSGIGGEQYF.

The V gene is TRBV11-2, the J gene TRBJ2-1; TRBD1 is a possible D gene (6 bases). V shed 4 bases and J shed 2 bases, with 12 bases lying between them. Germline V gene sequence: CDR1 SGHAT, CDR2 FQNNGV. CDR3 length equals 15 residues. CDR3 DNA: TGTGCCAGCAGCTCTGCCGGGACAACCTACAATGAGCAGTTCTTC. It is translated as CASSSAGTTYNEQFF.

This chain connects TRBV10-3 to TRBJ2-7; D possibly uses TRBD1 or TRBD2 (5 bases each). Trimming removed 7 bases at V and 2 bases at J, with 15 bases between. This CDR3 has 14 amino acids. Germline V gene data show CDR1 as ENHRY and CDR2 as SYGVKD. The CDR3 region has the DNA TGTGCCATCAAGGGGACCGGAGACACCTACGAGCAGTACTTC. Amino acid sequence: CAIKGTGDTYEQYF.

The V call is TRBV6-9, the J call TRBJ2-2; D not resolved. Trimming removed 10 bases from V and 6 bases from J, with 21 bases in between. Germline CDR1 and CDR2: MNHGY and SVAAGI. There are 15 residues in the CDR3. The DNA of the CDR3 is TGTGCCACCGGCCTGAGACTTCTAGGAGCCGGGGAGCTGTTTTTT. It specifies CATGLRLLGAGELFF.

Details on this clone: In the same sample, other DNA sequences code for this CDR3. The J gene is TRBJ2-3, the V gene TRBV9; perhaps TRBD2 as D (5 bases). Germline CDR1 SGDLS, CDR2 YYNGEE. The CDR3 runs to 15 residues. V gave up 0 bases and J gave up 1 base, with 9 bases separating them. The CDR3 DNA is TGTGCCAGCAGCGTAGTTCCCGGGGGCACAGATACGCAGTATTTT. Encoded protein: CASSVVPGGTDTQYF.

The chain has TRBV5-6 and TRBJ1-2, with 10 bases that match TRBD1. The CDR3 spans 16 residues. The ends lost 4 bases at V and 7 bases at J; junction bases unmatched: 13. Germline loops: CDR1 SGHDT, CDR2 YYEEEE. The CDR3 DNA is TGTGCCAGCAGCCCCGGTGGGGGACAGGGGTCCAGTGGCTACACCTTC. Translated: CASSPGGGQGSSGYTF.

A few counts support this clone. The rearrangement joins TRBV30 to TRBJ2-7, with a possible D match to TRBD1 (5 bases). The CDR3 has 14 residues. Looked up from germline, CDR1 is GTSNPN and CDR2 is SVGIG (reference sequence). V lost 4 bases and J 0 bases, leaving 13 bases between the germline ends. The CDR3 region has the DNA TGTGCCTGGAATCCGACAGACAGCTCCTACGAGCAGTACTTC. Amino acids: CAWNPTDSSYEQYF. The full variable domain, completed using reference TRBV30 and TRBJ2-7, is SQTIHQWPATLVQPVGSPLSLECTVEGTSNPNLYWYRQAAGRGLQLLFYSVGIGQISSEVPQNLSASRPQDRQFILSSKKLLLSDSGFYLCAWNPTDSSYEQYFGPGTRLTVT.

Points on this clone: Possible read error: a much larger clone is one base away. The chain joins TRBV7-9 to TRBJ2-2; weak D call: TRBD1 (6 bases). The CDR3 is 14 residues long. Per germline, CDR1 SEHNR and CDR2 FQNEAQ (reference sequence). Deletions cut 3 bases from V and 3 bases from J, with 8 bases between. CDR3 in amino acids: CASSFEGDTGELFF. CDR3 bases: TGTGCCAGCAGCTTCGAGGGGGACACCGGGGAGCTGTTTTTT.

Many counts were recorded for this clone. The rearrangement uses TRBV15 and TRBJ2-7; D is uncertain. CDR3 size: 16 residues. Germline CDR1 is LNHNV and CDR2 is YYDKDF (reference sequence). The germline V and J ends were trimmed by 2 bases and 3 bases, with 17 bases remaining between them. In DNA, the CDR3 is TGTGCCACCAGCAGACACGTAGAGGATAGCAGCTACGAGCAGTACTTC. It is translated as CATSRHVEDSSYEQYF.

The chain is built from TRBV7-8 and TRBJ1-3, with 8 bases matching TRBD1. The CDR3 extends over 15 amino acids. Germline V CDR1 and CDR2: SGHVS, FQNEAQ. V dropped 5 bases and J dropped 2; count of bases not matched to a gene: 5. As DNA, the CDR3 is TGTGCCAGCAGCCCACGGACAGGGCCTGGAAACACCATATATTTT. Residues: CASSPRTGPGNTIYF.

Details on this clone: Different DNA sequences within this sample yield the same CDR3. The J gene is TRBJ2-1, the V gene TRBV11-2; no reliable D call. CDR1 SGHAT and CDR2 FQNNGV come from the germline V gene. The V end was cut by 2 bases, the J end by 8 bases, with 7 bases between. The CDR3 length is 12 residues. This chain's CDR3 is CASSLNRDEQFF. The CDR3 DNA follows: TGTGCCAGCAGCTTAAATCGGGATGAGCAGTTCTTC.

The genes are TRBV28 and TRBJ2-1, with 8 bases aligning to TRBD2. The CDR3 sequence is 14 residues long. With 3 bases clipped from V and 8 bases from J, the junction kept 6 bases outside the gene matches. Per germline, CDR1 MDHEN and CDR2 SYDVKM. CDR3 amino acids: CASSFMTSVDEQFF. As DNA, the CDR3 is TGTGCCAGCAGTTTTATGACTAGCGTCGATGAGCAGTTCTTC.

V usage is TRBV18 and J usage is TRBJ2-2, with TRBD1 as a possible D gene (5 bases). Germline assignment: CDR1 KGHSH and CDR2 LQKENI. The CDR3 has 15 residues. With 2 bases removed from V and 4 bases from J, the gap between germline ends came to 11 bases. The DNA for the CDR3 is TGTGCCAGCTCACCAGGGGCGTGGAGCACCGGGGAGCTGTTTTTT. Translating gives CASSPGAWSTGELFF.

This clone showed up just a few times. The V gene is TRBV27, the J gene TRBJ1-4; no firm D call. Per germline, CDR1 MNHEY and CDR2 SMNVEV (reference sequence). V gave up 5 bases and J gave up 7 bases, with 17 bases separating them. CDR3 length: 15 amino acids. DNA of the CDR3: TGTGCCAGCAGTGTCTGGGGAAAGGGCGGTGAAAAACTGTTTTTT. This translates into CASSVWGKGGEKLFF.

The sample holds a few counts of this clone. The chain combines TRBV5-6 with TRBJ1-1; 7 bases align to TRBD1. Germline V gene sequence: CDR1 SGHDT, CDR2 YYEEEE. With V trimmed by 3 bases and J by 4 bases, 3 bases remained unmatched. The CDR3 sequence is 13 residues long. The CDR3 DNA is TGTGCCAGCAGCTCCTCAGGGGGCACTGAAGCTTTCTTT. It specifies CASSSSGGTEAFF.

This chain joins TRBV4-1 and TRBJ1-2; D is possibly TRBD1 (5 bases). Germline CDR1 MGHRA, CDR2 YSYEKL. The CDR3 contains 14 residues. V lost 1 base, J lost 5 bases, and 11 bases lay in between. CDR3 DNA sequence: TGCGCCAGCAGCCAAGCGGCAGGGACTTATGGCTACACCTTC. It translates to CASSQAAGTYGYTF.

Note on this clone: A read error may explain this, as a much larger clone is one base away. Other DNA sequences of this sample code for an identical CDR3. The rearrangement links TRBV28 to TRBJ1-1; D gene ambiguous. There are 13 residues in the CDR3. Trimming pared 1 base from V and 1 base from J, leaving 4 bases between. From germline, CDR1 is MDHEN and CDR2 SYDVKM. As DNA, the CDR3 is TGTGCCAGCAGTTTATCCGGGAACACTGAAGCTTTCTTT. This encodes CASSLSGNTEAFF.

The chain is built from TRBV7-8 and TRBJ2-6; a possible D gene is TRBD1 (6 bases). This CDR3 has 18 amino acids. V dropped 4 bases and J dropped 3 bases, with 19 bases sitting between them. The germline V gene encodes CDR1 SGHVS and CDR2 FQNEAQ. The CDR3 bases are TGTGCCAGCAGCTCCTACAGGGTGCTCCGTGATGGGGCCAACGTCCTGACTTTC. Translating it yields CASSSYRVLRDGANVLTF.